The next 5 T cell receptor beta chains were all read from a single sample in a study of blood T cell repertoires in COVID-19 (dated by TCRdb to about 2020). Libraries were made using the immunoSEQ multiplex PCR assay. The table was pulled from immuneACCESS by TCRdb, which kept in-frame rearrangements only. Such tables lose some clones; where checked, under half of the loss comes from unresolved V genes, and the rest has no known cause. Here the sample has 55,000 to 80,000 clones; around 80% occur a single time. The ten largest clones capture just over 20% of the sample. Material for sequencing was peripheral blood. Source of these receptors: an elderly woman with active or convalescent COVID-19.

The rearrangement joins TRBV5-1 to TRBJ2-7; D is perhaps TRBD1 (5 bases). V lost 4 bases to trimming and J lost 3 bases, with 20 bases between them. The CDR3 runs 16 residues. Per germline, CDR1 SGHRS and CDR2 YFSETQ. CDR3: CASSASATDYYYEQYF. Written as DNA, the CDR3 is TGCGCCAGCAGCGCAAGCGCGACAGATTATTACTACGAGCAGTACTTC.

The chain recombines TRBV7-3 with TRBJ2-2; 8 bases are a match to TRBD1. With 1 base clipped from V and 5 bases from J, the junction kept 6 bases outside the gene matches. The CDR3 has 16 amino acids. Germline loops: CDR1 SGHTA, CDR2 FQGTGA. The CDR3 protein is CASSLRDRTPTGELFF. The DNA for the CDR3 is TGTGCCAGCAGCTTAAGGGACAGGACGCCGACCGGGGAGCTGTTTTTT.

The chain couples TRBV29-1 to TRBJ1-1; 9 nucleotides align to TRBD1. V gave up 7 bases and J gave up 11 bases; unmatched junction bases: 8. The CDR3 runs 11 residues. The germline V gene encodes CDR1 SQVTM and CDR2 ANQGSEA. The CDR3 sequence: CSASDRGEAFF. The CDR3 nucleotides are TGCAGCGCTTCAGACAGGGGGGAGGCTTTCTTT. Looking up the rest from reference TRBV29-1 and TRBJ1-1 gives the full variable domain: SAVISQKPSRDICQRGTSLTIQCQVDSQVTMMFWYRQQPGQSLTLIATANQGSEATYESGFVIDKFPISRPNLTFSTLTVSNMSPEDSSIYLCSASDRGEAFFGQGTRLTVV.

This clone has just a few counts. The CDR3 DNA reads TGTGCCAGCAGTTTGGCCGGGACTCTGAACACTGAAGCTTTCTTT. It codes for CASSLAGTLNTEAFF. This rearrangement joins TRBV27 to TRBJ1-1, with D maybe TRBD1 (5 bases). V shed 3 bases and J shed 0 bases, with 11 bases lying between them. The CDR3 spans 15 residues. Germline V gene lookup returns CDR1 MNHEY and CDR2 SMNVEV (reference sequence).

CDR3 loop: CASSLDLTGFTF. CDR3 sequence (DNA): TGTGCCAGCAGCTTGGACCTAACAGGGTTCACCTTC. This sequence joins TRBV5-5 and TRBJ1-2, with D maybe TRBD1 (6 bases). The germline CDR1 and CDR2 sequences are SGHKS and YYEKEE (reference sequence). The CDR3 covers 12 residues. Trimming removed 0 bases from V and 13 bases from J, with 13 bases in between.